This T cell receptor (beta chain) was identified during a study of blood T cells in healthy people across ages. The sample providers were healthy Caucasian people from Russia, aged about 6 to 95. Germline V gene sequence: CDR1 SGHTA, CDR2 FQGTGA. The CDR3 consists of 22 residues. Trimming took 5 bases from V and 2 from J; bases not matched to a gene: 22. Through a sample-barcoded 5' primer and a J-beta primer mix, a second PCR was run for 7 to 11 cycles. MiXCR, run by TCRdb on the 5' RACE reads, gives a single entry per CDR3 protein. The table has hundreds of thousands of distinct CDR3 sequences, roughly three fifths seen once; the top ten hold approximately 24%.

This TCR was sampled from a man aged 40-55 years in good health. This chain links TRBV7-3 with TRBJ2-6, with 9 positions matching TRBD1. The source material was blood. DNA for the CDR3: TGTGCCAGCAGCCCAGGATCAAATCCCCGGGACAGGGAAGCCACTGGGGCCAACGTCCTGACTTTC. Translating gives CASSPGSNPRDREATGANVLTF. Variable domain in full (rest from reference TRBV7-3 and TRBJ2-6): GAGVSQTPSNKVTEKGKYVELRCDPISGHTALYWYRQSLGQGPEFLIYFQGTGAADDSGLPNDRFFAVRPEGSVSTLKIQRTERGDSAVYLCASSPGSNPRDREATGANVLTFGAGSRLTVL.